This T cell receptor beta chain was observed in a study of identical twins. Whole-study findings and limits: Without tracking the same donors, conclusions rested on cross-sectional statistical analysis.

CDR1 and CDR2 (germline): LGHNA, YNFKEQ. Trimming shortened V by 1 base and J by 2 bases, and 16 bases separated the two germline ends. The CDR3 consists of 17 residues. In this sample, this clonotype turned up a few times. Its specificity is not known. Using its own MiXCR run on the 5' RACE reads, TCRdb lists one record per CDR3 protein. The sample has 1.5 million to 2 million distinct CDR3 sequences, around a third seen once; the top ten hold more than 0.25%. This receptor was taken from a newborn girl in good health. The material sequenced was cord blood. The V call is TRBV4-2, the J call TRBJ2-3; D is uncertain. CDR3: CASSQGVDWAITDTQYF. In DNA form, the CDR3 reads TGTGCCAGCAGCCAAGGAGTTGACTGGGCTATCACAGATACGCAGTATTTT.